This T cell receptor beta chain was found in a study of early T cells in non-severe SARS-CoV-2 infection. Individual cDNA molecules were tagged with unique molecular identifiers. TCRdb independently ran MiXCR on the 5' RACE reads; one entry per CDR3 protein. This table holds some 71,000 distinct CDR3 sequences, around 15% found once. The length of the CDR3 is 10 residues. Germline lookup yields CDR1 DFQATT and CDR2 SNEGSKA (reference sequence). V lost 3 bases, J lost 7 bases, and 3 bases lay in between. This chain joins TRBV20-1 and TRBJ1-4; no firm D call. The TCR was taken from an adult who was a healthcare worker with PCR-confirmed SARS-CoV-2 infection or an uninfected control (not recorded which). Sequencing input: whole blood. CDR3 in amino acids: CSASSEKLFF. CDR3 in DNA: TGCAGTGCTAGTTCTGAAAAACTGTTTTTT.